The 6 T cell receptor beta chains in this list originate from one sample, sequenced in a study of PD-L1 blockade in urothelial cancer. Assay used: immunoSEQ multiplex PCR; TCRdb lists only in-frame clones, some missing. Among about 50,000 clones, roughly 89% were seen once, and the ten largest hold 14% to 15%. Time point reported: pretreatment peripheral blood. The sequencing used PBMCs, collected around atezolizumab (anti-PD-L1) treatment. These receptor sequences come from a woman in her sixties with urothelial cancer.

V is TRBV7-2 and J is TRBJ2-7; TRBD2 matches 11 bases. Germline CDR1 and CDR2: SGHTA and FQGNSA. The V and J ends lost 0 bases and 2 bases, in that order; junction bases with no gene match: 12. CDR3 size: 19 residues. The CDR3 is CASSLAPGLAGGYPYEQYF. Here the CDR3 DNA reads TGTGCCAGCAGCTTAGCCCCGGGGCTAGCGGGAGGCTATCCCTACGAGCAGTACTTC.

The CDR3 spells CASSPNTGAYEQYF. The DNA of the CDR3 is TGTGCCAGCAGCCCAAACACGGGAGCCTACGAGCAGTACTTC. This sequence joins TRBV11-1 and TRBJ2-7; TRBD2 might be the D (6 bases). V lost 5 bases to trimming and J lost 2 bases, with 13 bases between them. This CDR3 is 14 amino acids long. Germline V lookup: CDR1 SGHAT, CDR2 FQDESV (reference sequence).

This chain joins TRBV10-2 and TRBJ2-3; 7 bases match TRBD2. This CDR3 comprises 15 residues. CDR1 WSHSY and CDR2 SAAADI come from the germline V gene. The trim removed 4 bases at V and 2 bases at J, leaving 6 bases unmatched. The CDR3 region has the DNA TGCGCCAGCAGTGGGAAAGCGGGACTCACAGATACGCAGTATTTT. Its translation is CASSGKAGLTDTQYF.

The V and J genes are TRBV6-1 and TRBJ1-1, with 12 nucleotides matching TRBD1. V lost 7 bases and J lost 4; bases outside the gene matches: 7. There are 15 residues in the CDR3. Germline V lookup: CDR1 MNHNS, CDR2 SASEGT. The DNA for the CDR3 is TGTGCCAGCACGGGACAGGGGGCGCAGGGCACTGAAGCTTTCTTT. It encodes CASTGQGAQGTEAFF.

J is TRBJ1-5 and V is TRBV6-5; D might be TRBD1 (5 bases). This CDR3 is 15 amino acids long. The germline V and J ends were trimmed by 9 bases and 7 bases, with 22 bases remaining between them. The germline V gene has CDR1 MNHEY and CDR2 SVGAGI. The CDR3 DNA sequence: TGTGCCAGACATAGCTTCGGGGGACGAGGACAGCCCCAGCATTTT. Amino acid sequence: CARHSFGGRGQPQHF.

The rearrangement uses TRBV18 and TRBJ1-4; 7 positions match TRBD1. The J segment lost 5 bases and the V segment lost 3 bases, leaving 6 bases of the junction unmatched. Germline assignment: CDR1 KGHSH and CDR2 LQKENI. The CDR3 is 15 amino acids. The CDR3: CASSPRGQKNEKLFF. CDR3 sequence (DNA): TGTGCCAGCTCACCTAGGGGACAGAAAAATGAAAAACTGTTTTTT.